Here is one TCR beta chain with its context. Indicated time point: after preoperative PTX-NDP chemotherapy. The source of the sample is a study of esophageal squamous cell carcinoma under preoperative chemotherapy. TCRdb re-derived calls from the PCR reads in MiXCR, one entry per CDR3 protein. The sample yields 9,000 to 13,000 distinct CDR3 sequences, 63% seen once. CDR3 length equals 18 residues. Germline lookup yields CDR1 SGHTA and CDR2 FQGNSA. The V and J ends lost 2 bases and 1 base, in that order; junction bases with no gene match: 11. This chain links TRBV7-2 with TRBJ2-3; 8 nucleotides align to TRBD2. The sequence was collected from a human donor with esophageal squamous cell carcinoma. The donor label of this sample is uncertain. Sample collection occurred from a patient given preoperative chemotherapy. CDR3 coding DNA: TGTGCCAGCAGCTTAAAGGCGGGAGGTACGAGGGGCACAGATACGCAGTATTTT. Its translation is CASSLKAGGTRGTDTQYF.